The clone carrying this T cell receptor (beta chain) came up a few times. It may be a read error: a sequence one base away is much more abundant. This sample was included in a study of T-cell memory formation after mild COVID-19. Trimming cost V 5 bases and J 3 bases, with 19 bases left between them. This CDR3 has 16 residues. Per the germline V gene, CDR1 is SGHTA and CDR2 is FQGNSA. TCRdb itself ran the 5' RACE reads through MiXCR, one entry per CDR3 protein. The sample contains approximately 300,000 distinct CDR3 sequences, more than 15% of which appear only once. The sample comprised PBMCs or a T cell subset sorted from them (not recorded which). The TCR originated in a man aged 18 to 35 who had mild COVID-19 (a few samples of this study predate the infection). Cell type and time point are not known. This chain joins TRBV7-2 and TRBJ1-1; tentatively, D is TRBD1 (6 bases). CDR3 in amino acids: CASSLERAGADTEAFF. CDR3 nucleotide sequence: TGTGCCAGCAGCCTCGAGAGGGCAGGGGCGGACACTGAAGCTTTCTTT.